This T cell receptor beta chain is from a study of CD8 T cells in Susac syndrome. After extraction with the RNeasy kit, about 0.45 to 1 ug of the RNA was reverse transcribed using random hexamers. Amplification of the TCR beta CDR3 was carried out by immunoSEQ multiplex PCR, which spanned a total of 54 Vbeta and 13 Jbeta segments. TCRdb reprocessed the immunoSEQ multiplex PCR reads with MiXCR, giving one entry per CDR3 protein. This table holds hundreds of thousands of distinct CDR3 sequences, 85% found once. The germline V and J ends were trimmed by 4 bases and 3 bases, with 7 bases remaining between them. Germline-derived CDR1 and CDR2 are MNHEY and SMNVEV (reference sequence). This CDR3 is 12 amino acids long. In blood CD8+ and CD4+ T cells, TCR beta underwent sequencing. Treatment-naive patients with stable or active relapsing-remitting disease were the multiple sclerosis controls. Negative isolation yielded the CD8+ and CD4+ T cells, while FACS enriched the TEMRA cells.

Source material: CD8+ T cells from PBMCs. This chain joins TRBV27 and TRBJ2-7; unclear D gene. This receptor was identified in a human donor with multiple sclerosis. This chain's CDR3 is CASSSSGYEQYF. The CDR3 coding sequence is TGTGCCAGCAGTTCCTCGGGCTACGAGCAGTACTTC.